This entry lists 18 T cell receptor beta chains sequenced from one sample in a study of blood T cell repertoires in COVID-19. Clones were read by immunoSEQ multiplex PCR, and TCRdb kept only the in-frame ones, dropping some. The sample has roughly 80,000 clones; over 80% are singletons. Material for sequencing was peripheral blood. Receptors were obtained from a man in his sixties with active or convalescent COVID-19.

J is TRBJ1-1 and V is TRBV5-1, with TRBD1 matching over 9 bases. CDR1 and CDR2 (germline): SGHRS, YFSETQ. This CDR3 is 16 amino acids long. Germline trimming cut 4 bases from V and 1 base from J; bases unmatched to any gene: 8. The CDR3 sequence: CASSPRDREANTEAFF. As DNA, the CDR3 is TGCGCCAGCAGCCCCCGGGACAGGGAAGCGAACACTGAAGCTTTCTTT.

The genes are TRBV6-4 and TRBJ2-6, with D possibly being TRBD1 (6 bases). V was pared by 0 bases and J by 1 base, with 7 bases between. Germline V gives CDR1 MRHNA, CDR2 SNTAGT. The CDR3 loop spans 16 amino acids. The CDR3 spells CASSDSGTSGANVLTF. The DNA of the CDR3 is TGTGCCAGCAGTGACTCCGGGACATCTGGGGCCAACGTCCTGACTTTC.

This chain connects TRBV7-2 to TRBJ1-2; maybe TRBD1 (6 bases). This CDR3 contains 13 residues. With 4 bases removed from V and 4 bases from J, the gap between germline ends came to 10 bases. Per the germline V gene, CDR1 is SGHTA and CDR2 is FQGNSA. The CDR3 sequence: CASSSLGGYGYTF. In DNA form, the CDR3 reads TGTGCCAGCAGCTCCTTAGGGGGCTATGGCTACACCTTC.

This chain uses TRBV7-9 with TRBJ2-7; 10 positions match TRBD1. J was trimmed by 2 bases and V by 5 bases; bases with no gene match: 9. Germline assignment: CDR1 SEHNR and CDR2 FQNEAQ (reference sequence). The CDR3 is made up of 16 amino acids. The CDR3 here is CASSEAAGQGTYEQYF. The CDR3 DNA is TGTGCCAGCAGCGAGGCCGCGGGACAGGGGACCTACGAGCAGTACTTC.

Regarding this clone: Other DNA sequences in this specimen translate into the identical CDR3. The gene calls are TRBV9 and TRBJ1-1; D gene uncertain. The CDR3 is 14 amino acids. CDR1 and CDR2 (germline): SGDLS, YYNGEE. The V gene lost 1 base and the J gene lost 1 base, with 8 bases spanning the gap. The CDR3 region is CASSVQVSNTEAFF. The CDR3 DNA reads as TGTGCCAGCAGCGTACAGGTCTCGAACACTGAAGCTTTCTTT.

This sequence joins TRBV6-2 or TRBV6-3 and TRBJ1-1; D uncertain. The CDR3 totals 13 residues. V shed 2 bases and J shed 6 bases, with 10 bases lying between them. Germline V gene lookup returns CDR1 MNHEY and CDR2 SVGEGT. The CDR3 bases are TGTGCCAGCAGTTACACTGAGGGCTCTGAAGCTTTCTTT. Its translation: CASSYTEGSEAFF.

The chain employs TRBV7-3 and TRBJ2-1, with D possibly TRBD1 on 5 matching bases. Germline assignment: CDR1 SGHTA and CDR2 FQGTGA. This CDR3 region has 12 residues. V was cut by 7 bases and J by 9 bases, with 13 bases left in between. The CDR3 nucleotides read TGTGCCAGCAATCCGGACACCAGTGAGCAGTTCTTC. This translates into CASNPDTSEQFF.

The J gene is TRBJ2-1, the V gene TRBV7-2; 7 bases align to TRBD2. The V gene's germline CDR1 is SGHTA and CDR2 FQGNSA. The CDR3 is 16 amino acids. V trimming: 5 bases; J trimming: 3 bases; junction bases outside the gene matches: 10. The CDR3 region has the DNA TGTGCCAGCAGCGTCCGACTAGCCCCCTTCTACAATGAGCAGTTCTTC. It yields the protein CASSVRLAPFYNEQFF.

Concerning this clone: This CDR3 is also generated by other DNA sequences in the sample. The chain's CDR3 is CASSFLPPRYEQYF. In nucleotides, the CDR3 is TGTGCCAGCAGCTTCTTACCCCCCAGGTACGAGCAGTACTTC. The chain carries TRBV11-1 and TRBJ2-7; D remains unclear. Trimming stripped 3 bases from V and 4 bases from J, with 13 bases between. The length of the CDR3 is 14 residues. Germline CDR1 SGHAT, CDR2 FQDESV (reference sequence).

The chain couples TRBV4-3 to TRBJ1-6, with 7 bases that match TRBD1. This CDR3 region has 14 residues. Germline assignment: CDR1 LGHNA and CDR2 YSLEER. V lost 8 bases, J lost 5 bases, and 6 bases stayed unmatched. CDR3 sequence: CASASQGNNSPLHF. The CDR3, as DNA: TGCGCCAGCGCCTCACAGGGGAATAATTCACCCCTCCACTTT.

The CDR3 DNA sequence: TGTGCTAGTGGTTTGGGCTACCGGGACACCGCAACTAATGAAAAACTGTTTTTT. Protein product: CASGLGYRDTATNEKLFF. This chain links TRBV12-5 with TRBJ1-4; D is perhaps TRBD1 (6 bases). The germline CDR1 and CDR2 sequences are LGHNT and FRNRAP. Trimming removed 1 base at V and 0 bases at J, with 15 bases between. The CDR3 totals 18 residues.

The J gene is TRBJ2-7, the V gene TRBV23-1, with 12 bases matching TRBD1. TRBV23-1 is designated an ORF whose function remains uncertain. The CDR3 extends over 17 amino acids. J gave up 1 base and V 0 bases, and 4 bases lay outside the gene matches. The CDR3 loop is CASSQSRGQGASYEQYF. The CDR3 bases are TGCGCCAGCAGTCAATCGAGGGGACAGGGGGCATCCTACGAGCAGTACTTC.

V and J are TRBV12-5 and TRBJ1-1; D is undetermined. Trimming cost V 7 bases and J 8 bases, with 11 bases left between them. The CDR3 is made up of 11 amino acids. The germline V gene has CDR1 LGHNT and CDR2 FRNRAP. The CDR3 coding sequence is TGTGCTAGTGCCCCTGGGCTAGAAGCTTTCTTT. Translated: CASAPGLEAFF.

A few counts support this clone. V gene TRBV4-1 combines with J gene TRBJ2-2; D is possibly TRBD1 (5 bases). Germline CDR1 reads MGHRA; CDR2 reads YSYEKL. There are 15 residues in the CDR3. V was shortened by 0 bases and J by 1 base, with 6 bases between the two germline ends. As DNA, the CDR3 is TGCGCCAGCAGCCAAGAAGGGGAGAACACCGGGGAGCTGTTTTTT. It encodes CASSQEGENTGELFF.

V gene TRBV13 combines with J gene TRBJ1-1; tentatively, D is TRBD1 (5 bases). Trimming took off 5 bases at V and 1 base at J, with 11 bases between the two ends. Germline assignment: CDR1 PRHDT and CDR2 FYEKMQ (reference sequence). The CDR3 runs to 14 residues. Here the CDR3 DNA reads TGTGCCAGCAGCCGTGACAGAACGAACACTGAAGCTTTCTTT. Protein product: CASSRDRTNTEAFF.

This chain uses TRBV19 with TRBJ1-1, with a possible D match to TRBD1 (6 bases). This CDR3 has 14 amino acids. Per the germline V gene, CDR1 is LNHDA and CDR2 is SQIVND (reference sequence). Trimming pared 1 base from V and 4 bases from J, leaving 10 bases between. The CDR3 nucleotides are TGTGCCAGTAGTATAGGGGGGGGCGGCACTGAAGCTTTCTTT. This encodes CASSIGGGGTEAFF.

The V gene is TRBV29-1, the J gene TRBJ2-5; D uncertain. CDR1 is SQVTM, CDR2 ANQGSEA, per germline. V was cut by 8 bases and J by 0 bases, with 10 bases left in between. The CDR3 loop spans 12 amino acids. CDR3 amino acids: CSFREYQETQYF. CDR3 nucleotides: TGCAGCTTTCGCGAATACCAAGAGACCCAGTACTTC.

This clone was seen only once. This rearrangement joins TRBV15 to TRBJ1-2; D might be TRBD1 (5 bases). Germline-derived CDR1 and CDR2 are LNHNV and YYDKDF (reference sequence). The CDR3 is 14 amino acids. V was cut by 0 bases and J by 1 base, with 6 bases left in between. CDR3 residues: CATSRDQGNYGYTF. In DNA, the CDR3 is TGTGCCACCAGCAGAGATCAGGGTAACTATGGCTACACCTTC. Filled out from reference TRBV15 and TRBJ1-2, the complete variable domain reads DAMVIQNPRYQVTQFGKPVTLSCSQTLNHNVMYWYQQKSSQAPKLLFHYYDKDFNNEADTPDNFQSRRPNTSFCFLDIRSPGLGDTAMYLCATSRDQGNYGYTFGSGTRLTVV.